These 9 T cell receptor beta chains share one sample of origin, sequenced in a study of T cell responses to AZD1222 COVID-19 vaccine. Repertoires were generated with immunoSEQ multiplex PCR, while TCRdb's copy carries only in-frame clones and drops some. This repertoire shows about 47,000 clones, around 77% found once; its top ten account for less than 25%. Sequenced material: peripheral blood, taken 28 days after the second dose of the MenACWY control vaccine. The source is an adult who received the MenACWY meningococcal vaccine as a control.

The V gene is TRBV5-1, the J gene TRBJ1-6, with 8 bases lining up with TRBD1. Per germline, CDR1 SGHRS and CDR2 YFSETQ. After removal of 4 bases from V and 6 bases from J, the junction contained 9 bases not matched to a gene. CDR3 length: 16 residues. The CDR3: CASSEDQGASNSPLHF. CDR3 bases: TGCGCCAGCAGCGAGGATCAGGGGGCTAGTAATTCACCCCTCCACTTT.

The rearrangement links TRBV5-4 to TRBJ1-2; maybe TRBD1 (6 bases). V was clipped by 4 bases and J by 4 bases, with 14 bases between them. Germline CDR1 is SGHNT and CDR2 is YYREEE (reference sequence). There are 14 residues in the CDR3. The DNA for the CDR3 is TGTGCCAGCAGCCCTACAGGGAGCGTCTATGGCTACACCTTC. Protein product: CASSPTGSVYGYTF.

This clone showed up just a few times. J is TRBJ2-7 and V is TRBV18; 11 nucleotides agree with TRBD1. The CDR3 extends over 16 amino acids. The J segment lost 2 bases and the V segment lost 6 bases, leaving 9 bases of the junction unmatched. Germline V gene lookup returns CDR1 KGHSH and CDR2 LQKENI. CDR3 nucleotides: TGTGCCAGCTCTCCGGGACAGGGGGTTGGGGCCTACGAGCAGTACTTC. Translated: CASSPGQGVGAYEQYF.

The J gene is TRBJ1-4, the V gene TRBV27; D is uncertain. Trimming took 0 bases from V and 3 from J, leaving 14 bases between them. Germline CDR1 is MNHEY and CDR2 is SMNVEV (reference sequence). There are 17 residues in the CDR3. CDR3 coding DNA: TGTGCCAGCAGTTTATCGGTTGGGAGGTCTTCTAATGAAAAACTGTTTTTT. As protein: CASSLSVGRSSNEKLFF.

The chain is built from TRBV6-4 and TRBJ1-2, with 8 bases identical to TRBD1. The V segment lost 2 bases and the J segment 8 bases; nucleotides outside the gene matches: 7. CDR1 is MRHNA, CDR2 SNTAGT, per germline. The CDR3 is 14 residues long. CDR3 DNA: TGTGCCAGCAGTGACGGCAGGGGGCGAGAGGGCTACACCTTC. It yields the protein CASSDGRGREGYTF.

V gene TRBV14 combines with J gene TRBJ1-4; 7 bases are shared with TRBD1. V gave up 0 bases and J gave up 5 bases; unmatched junction bases: 12. CDR1 and CDR2 from the germline V gene are SGHDN and FVKESK. The CDR3 consists of 18 residues. For the CDR3, the DNA is TGTGCCAGCAGCCAAGAAGGGGTATGGGGACAGCCCAATGAAAAACTGTTTTTT. Protein sequence: CASSQEGVWGQPNEKLFF.

V gene TRBV27 combines with J gene TRBJ1-2, with a possible D match to TRBD1 (5 bases). V shed 8 bases and J shed 2 bases, with 12 bases lying between them. The CDR3 extends over 13 amino acids. Per the germline V gene, CDR1 is MNHEY and CDR2 is SMNVEV (reference sequence). DNA of the CDR3: TGTGCCAGCTCTCCCAGGGTGAACTATGGCTACACCTTC. Its protein is CASSPRVNYGYTF.

The CDR3 sequence: CASSVTGGVRETQYF. The CDR3 DNA sequence: TGTGCCAGCAGTGTGACAGGGGGCGTTAGGGAGACCCAGTACTTC. The V gene is TRBV2, the J gene TRBJ2-5, with TRBD1 identical over 10 bases. The CDR3 is made up of 15 amino acids. Germline assignment: CDR1 SNHLY and CDR2 FYNNEI. Unmatched junction bases numbered 7, after V lost 4 bases and J lost 5 bases.

The gene calls are TRBV12-5 and TRBJ2-3, with D possibly being TRBD1 (5 bases). The V end was cut by 5 bases, the J end by 4 bases, with 22 bases between. This CDR3 has 17 amino acids. CDR1 is LGHNT and CDR2 is FRNRAP in the germline V gene. This CDR3 is CASGPLGKGQFADTQYF. The CDR3 coding sequence is TGTGCTAGTGGTCCTCTTGGGAAGGGGCAATTCGCAGATACGCAGTATTTT.